A single sample is the source of the 22 T cell receptor beta chains below, sequenced in a study of blood T cells in healthy people across ages. With a J-beta primer mix and a sample-barcoded 5' primer, a second PCR ran roughly 7 to 11 cycles. Each CDR3 protein gets one entry after TCRdb re-called the 5' RACE reads with MiXCR. The table has 700,000 to 850,000 distinct CDR3 sequences, about 36% seen once; the top ten hold roughly 13%. What was sequenced was blood. The receptors were sampled from a man younger than 35 in good health.

The chain is built from TRBV7-3 and TRBJ2-7; D is ambiguous. The end of the DNA fits TRBJ2-5 better, so the J call may be wrong. The CDR3 is made up of 10 amino acids. Germline CDR1 and CDR2: SGHTA and FQGTGA. CDR3 nucleotide sequence: TGTGCCAGCAGTTGTGAGACCCAGTACTTC. This sequence encodes CASSCETQYF.

This chain links TRBV7-2 with TRBJ2-1; the D is unclear. The CDR3 is 15 amino acids. The germline V and J ends were trimmed by 5 bases and 3 bases, with 14 bases remaining between them. The germline V gene encodes CDR1 SGHTA and CDR2 FQGNSA. The CDR3 DNA reads as TGTGCCAGCAGCCGTTCCTGGGTGGGCTACAATGAGCAGTTCTTC. This encodes CASSRSWVGYNEQFF.

This clonotype was seen just once. The V gene is TRBV10-3, the J gene TRBJ2-5, with D tentatively TRBD2 (6 bases). The DNA end lines up better with TRBJ2-7; the J call may be wrong. This CDR3 is built from 13 residues. Germline CDR1 ENHRY, CDR2 SYGVKD. CDR3 bases: TGTGCCAGCGGGGCCGCTGGTTTTTACGAGCAGTACTTC. Translation: CASGAAGFYEQYF.

This clonotype turned up a few times. The J gene is TRBJ1-5, the V gene TRBV13; 9 positions agree with TRBD1. The length of the CDR3 is 16 residues. Germline assignment: CDR1 PRHDT and CDR2 FYEKMQ (reference sequence). V was pared by 5 bases and J by 2 bases, with 7 bases of the junction left unmatched. The CDR3 bases are TGTGCCAGCAGCCTCGGGACAGGGTCGGGCAATCAGCCCCAGCATTTT. Translated, it gives CASSLGTGSGNQPQHF.

The V call is TRBV7-2, the J call TRBJ1-5, with TRBD1 identical over 10 bases. J was trimmed by 4 bases and V by 5 bases; bases with no gene match: 8. The length of the CDR3 is 16 residues. The V gene's germline CDR1 is SGHTA and CDR2 FQGNSA. The CDR3 region has the DNA TGTGCCAGCAGCGCGCGACAGGGGGCTGAGAATCAGCCCCAGCATTTT. Translating it yields CASSARQGAENQPQHF.

This clonotype was seen repeatedly, ten times or more. The genes are TRBV7-9 and TRBJ2-5; no clear D. V dropped 5 bases and J dropped 6 bases, with 13 bases sitting between them. This CDR3 contains 13 residues. Germline-derived CDR1 and CDR2 are SEHNR and FQNEAQ (reference sequence). The CDR3 DNA reads as TGTGCCAGCAGCCCCGAGACGATTAAGACCCAGTACTTC. Protein sequence: CASSPETIKTQYF.

This chain joins TRBV5-5 and TRBJ1-4; no clear D gene. V was cut by 3 bases and J by 0 bases, with 6 bases left in between. Germline-derived CDR1 and CDR2 are SGHKS and YYEKEE (reference sequence). This CDR3 region has 14 residues. The CDR3 spells CASSWVATNEKLFF. The DNA for the CDR3 is TGTGCCAGCAGCTGGGTTGCAACTAATGAAAAACTGTTTTTT.

In this sample, this clonotype turned up a few times. V is TRBV6-2 or TRBV6-3 and J is TRBJ2-7, with D perhaps TRBD1 (5 bases). V was trimmed by 3 bases and J by 0 bases, leaving 12 bases between them. CDR1 is MNHEY and CDR2 is SVGEGT in the germline V gene. This CDR3 contains 15 residues. DNA of the CDR3: TGTGCCAGCAGTTATAGACAGAGGAGCTCCTACGAGCAGTACTTC. This sequence encodes CASSYRQRSSYEQYF.

At least ten counts were recorded for this clonotype. The chain recombines TRBV7-2 with TRBJ2-7; 9 bases are a match to TRBD1. In germline, CDR1 is SGHTA, CDR2 FQGNSA. This CDR3 spans 15 amino acids. The ends lost 1 base at V and 3 bases at J; junction bases unmatched: 4. In nucleotides, the CDR3 is TGTGCCAGCAGCTTAGTCTCGGGACAGGGCTACGAGCAGTACTTC. This translates into CASSLVSGQGYEQYF.

The chain links TRBV4-3 to TRBJ2-7; 7 bases fit TRBD2. J gave up 3 bases and V 4 bases, and 9 bases lay outside the gene matches. The CDR3 length is 15 residues. Germline-derived CDR1 and CDR2 are LGHNA and YSLEER. CDR3 amino acids: CASSPSWRGSYEQYF. The CDR3 DNA is TGCGCCAGCAGCCCAAGCTGGCGGGGGAGCTACGAGCAGTACTTC.

The sample holds one count of this clonotype. The V call is TRBV20-1, the J call TRBJ2-5; TRBD1 matches 7 bases. Germline V lookup: CDR1 DFQATT, CDR2 SNEGSKA (reference sequence). The J segment lost 11 bases and the V segment lost 5 bases, leaving 17 bases of the junction unmatched. The CDR3 consists of 14 residues. For the CDR3, the DNA is TGCAGTGCTTACCGACAGGGAACGGGCAATGAGCAGTACTTC. This gives the protein CSAYRQGTGNEQYF.

This sequence joins TRBV29-1 and TRBJ2-5; possibly TRBD1 or TRBD2 for D (5 bases each). CDR3 length: 13 amino acids. Germline V gene lookup returns CDR1 SQVTM and CDR2 ANQGSEA. V lost 3 bases and J lost 7, with 15 bases in between. CDR3 amino acids: CSVEGDPTRTQYF. CDR3 sequence (DNA): TGCAGCGTTGAGGGGGACCCAACACGGACCCAGTACTTC.

The chain recombines TRBV7-2 with TRBJ1-6; TRBD1 might be the D (5 bases). Germline V gene sequence: CDR1 SGHTA, CDR2 FQGNSA. V lost 5 bases and J 14 bases, leaving 13 bases between the germline ends. The CDR3 consists of 12 residues. CDR3 DNA sequence: TGTGCCAGCAGCCACTACGGGGCCACCCTCCACTTT. This encodes CASSHYGATLHF.

This clonotype has more than one count but fewer than ten. This rearrangement joins TRBV2 to TRBJ2-7, with TRBD1 matching over 8 bases. The CDR3 covers 16 residues. Germline V gene data show CDR1 as SNHLY and CDR2 as FYNNEI. Trimming removed 4 bases from V and 1 base from J; junction bases left unmatched: 9. In nucleotides, the CDR3 is TGTGCCAGCAGTGGCTTGGGGACAGGCCCATCCTACGAGCAGTACTTC. Its protein product is CASSGLGTGPSYEQYF. The whole variable domain, filled in from reference TRBV2 and TRBJ2-7, reads EPEVTQTPSHQVTQMGQEVILRCVPISNHLYFYWYRQILGQKVEFLVSFYNNEISEKSEIFDDQFSVERPDGSNFTLKIRSTKLEDSAMYFCASSGLGTGPSYEQYFGPGTRLTVT.

This chain joins TRBV25-1 and TRBJ1-6; 10 bases match TRBD1. The V gene end was trimmed by 5 bases and the J gene end by 8 bases; junction bases not matched to a gene: 6. CDR1 is MGHDK and CDR2 is SYGVNS in the germline V gene. This CDR3 region has 15 residues. The CDR3 sequence: CASSPSGTGDSPLHF. The CDR3 nucleotides read TGTGCCAGCAGTCCCTCCGGGACAGGGGATTCACCCCTCCACTTT.

V gene TRBV4-3 combines with J gene TRBJ2-2, with D tentatively TRBD2 (6 bases). Germline V gives CDR1 LGHNA, CDR2 YSLEER. This CDR3 has 14 amino acids. V was trimmed by 1 base and J by 8 bases, leaving 11 bases between them. The CDR3 region has the DNA TGCGCCAGCAGCCAAGGTCGGGAGTCGGGGGAGCTGTTTTTT. Its translation: CASSQGRESGELFF.

This clonotype showed up just a few times. The gene calls are TRBV15 and TRBJ2-1, with 9 bases identical to TRBD2. The V gene's germline CDR1 is LNHNV and CDR2 YYDKDF (reference sequence). The V segment lost 1 base and the J segment 0 bases; nucleotides outside the gene matches: 16. The CDR3 sequence is 21 residues long. The CDR3 DNA reads as TGTGCCACCAGCAGAGTTTTTAGGGGCTCAGCGGGGGGACGCTCCTACAATGAGCAGTTCTTC. Translated: CATSRVFRGSAGGRSYNEQFF.

About this clonotype: The junction departs from germline at one end; a sequencing error may be responsible. The V and J genes are TRBV7-2 and TRBJ1-6; D remains ambiguous. The CDR3 is 15 residues long. The germline V gene has CDR1 SGHTA and CDR2 FQGNSA. The DNA of the CDR3 is TGTGCCAGCAGCTTAGTTACAGCAGTGAATTCATCCCTCCACTTT. Translated: CASSLVTAVNSSLHF.

The chain is built from TRBV20-1 and TRBJ1-1; 7 bases map to TRBD1. The CDR3 is 16 amino acids. Unmatched junction bases numbered 10, after V lost 2 bases and J lost 1 base. The germline V gene has CDR1 DFQATT and CDR2 SNEGSKA (reference sequence). Written as DNA, the CDR3 is TGCAGTGCTAGACCCTTGGACAGGCTAAGGAACACTGAAGCTTTCTTT. Protein: CSARPLDRLRNTEAFF.

The chain is built from TRBV11-2 and TRBJ1-4; D might be TRBD1 (5 bases). CDR1 and CDR2 from the germline V gene are SGHAT and FQNNGV. V dropped 5 bases and J dropped 5 bases, with 18 bases sitting between them. The length of the CDR3 is 16 residues. CDR3 region: CASSLNRRGMNEKLFF. DNA of the CDR3: TGTGCCAGCAGCCTCAACAGGAGGGGCATGAATGAAAAACTGTTTTTT.

This clonotype was picked up one time. The chain combines TRBV24-1 with TRBJ2-3, with 14 bases that match TRBD2. The CDR3 extends over 16 amino acids. Looked up from germline, CDR1 is KGHDR and CDR2 is SFDVKD. V was pared by 4 bases and J by 5 bases, with 4 bases of the junction left unmatched. The CDR3 is CATSDLGLAGEDTQYF. Written as DNA, the CDR3 is TGTGCCACCAGTGACCTGGGACTAGCGGGGGAAGATACGCAGTATTTT.

This clonotype was counted only a few times. The chain joins TRBV10-3 to TRBJ2-1, with 7 bases lining up with TRBD1. The CDR3 sequence is 15 residues long. V lost 6 bases to trimming and J lost 5 bases; unmatched junction nucleotides: 10. Germline V gives CDR1 ENHRY, CDR2 SYGVKD. CDR3 sequence reads: CAISQTRDRDNEQFF. CDR3 sequence (DNA): TGTGCCATCAGCCAAACCCGGGACAGAGACAATGAGCAGTTCTTC.